This T cell receptor (beta chain) was sequenced for a study of control samples from healthy donors and cancer patients. The CDR3 covers 14 residues. Germline V gene data show CDR1 as MNHEY and CDR2 as SMNVEV (reference sequence). V was trimmed by 5 bases and J by 3 bases, leaving 14 bases between them. The method was immunoSEQ multiplex PCR; TCRdb's version includes in-frame clones alone and lacks a portion of them. The data contain 130,000 to 150,000 clones, roughly 93% of them singletons. This sequence originates from a man between 18 and 35 years old in good health. The chain couples TRBV27 to TRBJ2-7, with D maybe TRBD2 (6 bases). The sample consisted of blood. CDR3 DNA sequence: TGTGCCAGCAGTCAATCGGGACTTTACTACGAGCAGTACTTC. As protein: CASSQSGLYYEQYF.